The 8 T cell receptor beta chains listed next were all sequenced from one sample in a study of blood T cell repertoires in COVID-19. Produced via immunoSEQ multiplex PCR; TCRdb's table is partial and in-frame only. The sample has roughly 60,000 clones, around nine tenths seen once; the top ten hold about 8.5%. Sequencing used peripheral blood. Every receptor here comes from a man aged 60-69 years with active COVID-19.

This CDR3 is CASRGRGRDEQYF. The CDR3 DNA follows: TGTGCCAGTCGGGGCAGGGGAAGGGACGAGCAGTACTTC. This chain uses TRBV19 with TRBJ2-7, with D possibly being TRBD1 (6 bases). The CDR3 sequence is 13 residues long. V was clipped by 8 bases and J by 5 bases, with 16 bases between them. Germline assignment: CDR1 LNHDA and CDR2 SQIVND (reference sequence).

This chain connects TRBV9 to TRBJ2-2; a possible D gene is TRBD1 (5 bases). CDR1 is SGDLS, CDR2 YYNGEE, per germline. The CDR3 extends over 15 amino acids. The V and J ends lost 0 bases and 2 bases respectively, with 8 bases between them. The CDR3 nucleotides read TGTGCCAGCAGCGTAGTAGGGGCAAACACCGGGGAGCTGTTTTTT. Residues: CASSVVGANTGELFF.

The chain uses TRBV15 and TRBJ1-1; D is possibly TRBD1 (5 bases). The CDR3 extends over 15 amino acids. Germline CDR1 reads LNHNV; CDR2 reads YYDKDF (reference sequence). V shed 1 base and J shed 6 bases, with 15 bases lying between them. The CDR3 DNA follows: TGTGCCACCAGCAGAGTCGGACAAAAAGGGGCTGAAGCTTTCTTT. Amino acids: CATSRVGQKGAEAFF. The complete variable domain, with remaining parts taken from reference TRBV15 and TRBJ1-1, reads DAMVIQNPRYQVTQFGKPVTLSCSQTLNHNVMYWYQQKSSQAPKLLFHYYDKDFNNEADTPDNFQSRRPNTSFCFLDIRSPGLGDTAMYLCATSRVGQKGAEAFFGQGTRLTVV.

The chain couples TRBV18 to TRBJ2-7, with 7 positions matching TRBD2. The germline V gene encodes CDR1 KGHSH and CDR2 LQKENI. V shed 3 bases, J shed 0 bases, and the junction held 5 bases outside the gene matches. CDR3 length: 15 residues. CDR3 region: CASSPSSGASYEQYF. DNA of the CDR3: TGTGCCAGCTCACCGAGCAGCGGGGCCTCCTACGAGCAGTACTTC.

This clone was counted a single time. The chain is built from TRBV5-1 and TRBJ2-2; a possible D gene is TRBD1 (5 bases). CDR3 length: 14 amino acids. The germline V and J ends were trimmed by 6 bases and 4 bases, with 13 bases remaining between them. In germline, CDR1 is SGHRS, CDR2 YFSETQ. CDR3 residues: CASMRKDSTGELFF. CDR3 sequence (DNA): TGCGCCAGCATGCGAAAAGACAGCACCGGGGAGCTGTTTTTT.

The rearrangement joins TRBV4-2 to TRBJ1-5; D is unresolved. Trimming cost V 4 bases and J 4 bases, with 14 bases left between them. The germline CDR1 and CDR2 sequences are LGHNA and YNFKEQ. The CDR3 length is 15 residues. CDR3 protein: CASSPPGVGNQPQHF. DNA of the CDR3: TGTGCCAGCAGCCCCCCGGGTGTCGGTAATCAGCCCCAGCATTTT.

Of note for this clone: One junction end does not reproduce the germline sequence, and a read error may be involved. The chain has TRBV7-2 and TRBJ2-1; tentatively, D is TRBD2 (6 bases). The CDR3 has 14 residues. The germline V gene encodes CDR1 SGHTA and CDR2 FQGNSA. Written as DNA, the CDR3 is TGTGCCAGCAGCCTCCGGGACTTGATAAATGGGCAGTTCTTC. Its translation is CASSLRDLINGQFF.

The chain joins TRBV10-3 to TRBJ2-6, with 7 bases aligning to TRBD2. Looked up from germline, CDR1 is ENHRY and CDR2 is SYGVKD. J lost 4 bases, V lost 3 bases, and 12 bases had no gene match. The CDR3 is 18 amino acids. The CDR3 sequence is CAISEGIGAGAGANVLTF. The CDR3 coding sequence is TGTGCCATCAGTGAAGGAATCGGGGCGGGAGCCGGGGCCAACGTCCTGACTTTC.